Below are 27 T cell receptor beta chains sequenced from a single sample in a study of blood T cell repertoires in COVID-19. Assay: immunoSEQ multiplex PCR; the TCRdb copy retains only in-frame clones and omits some. The sample includes fewer than 70,000 clones, around four fifths seen only once; the top ten take approximately 21%. Sequencing was carried out using peripheral blood. All receptors derive from a man aged 25 to 45 with COVID-19, enrolled during active disease.

V gene TRBV28 combines with J gene TRBJ2-7, with a possible D match to TRBD1 (6 bases). Germline V lookup: CDR1 MDHEN, CDR2 SYDVKM. The CDR3 extends over 13 amino acids. V was clipped by 6 bases and J by 0 bases, with 9 bases between them. This chain's CDR3 is CASSSRGSYEQYF. In nucleotides, the CDR3 is TGTGCCAGCAGCTCCAGGGGCTCCTACGAGCAGTACTTC.

The chain carries TRBV4-2 and TRBJ2-2; 11 bases match TRBD2. Germline V gene sequence: CDR1 LGHNA, CDR2 YNFKEQ. The V and J ends lost 0 bases and 0 bases, in that order; junction bases with no gene match: 6. The CDR3 runs to 19 residues. The CDR3 region has the DNA TGTGCCAGCAGCCAAGACACTAGCGGGGGCCCTACGAACACCGGGGAGCTGTTTTTT. Its protein product is CASSQDTSGGPTNTGELFF.

The J gene is TRBJ2-5, the V gene TRBV19, with 9 bases lining up with TRBD2. Germline trimming cut 0 bases from V and 1 base from J; bases unmatched to any gene: 3. Germline V gene lookup returns CDR1 LNHDA and CDR2 SQIVND (reference sequence). The CDR3 extends over 16 amino acids. The CDR3 DNA follows: TGTGCCAGTAGTATAGATTCAGCGGGGGGCCAAGAGACCCAGTACTTC. Its translation is CASSIDSAGGQETQYF. The full variable domain, in which reference TRBV19 and TRBJ2-5 provide the parts outside the CDR3, is DGGITQSPKYLFRKEGQNVTLSCEQNLNHDAMYWYRQDPGQGLRLIYYSQIVNDFQKGDIAEGYSVSREKKESFPLTVTSAQKNPTAFYLCASSIDSAGGQETQYFGPGTRLLVL.

About this clone: The same CDR3 arises from other DNA sequences in this sample as well. The chain couples TRBV18 to TRBJ2-2; 13 nucleotides match TRBD2. Germline lookup yields CDR1 KGHSH and CDR2 LQKENI. V lost 1 base, J lost 5 bases, and 1 base stayed unmatched. The CDR3 is 16 amino acids. In DNA, the CDR3 is TGTGCCAGCTCACCACGGACTAGCGGGAGAACCGGGGAGCTGTTTTTT. It codes for CASSPRTSGRTGELFF.

V is TRBV7-9 and J is TRBJ2-7; TRBD1 matches 8 bases. The CDR3 sequence is 15 residues long. The germline gives CDR1 SEHNR, CDR2 FQNEAQ (reference sequence). Unmatched junction bases numbered 8, after V lost 5 bases and J lost 2 bases. CDR3 DNA sequence: TGTGCCAGCAGCCCTCGGACAGGGCACCCCTACGAGCAGTACTTC. Translation gives CASSPRTGHPYEQYF.

The genes are TRBV24-1 and TRBJ2-2; 7 positions agree with TRBD1. The CDR3 has 14 residues. V dropped 4 bases and J dropped 3; count of bases not matched to a gene: 1. Germline V CDR1 and CDR2: KGHDR, SFDVKD. The CDR3 spells CATSEGQHTGELFF. The CDR3 nucleotides are TGTGCCACCAGTGAGGGACAGCACACCGGGGAGCTGTTTTTT.

The chain recombines TRBV9 with TRBJ1-4; TRBD1 is a possible D gene (6 bases). The germline gives CDR1 SGDLS, CDR2 YYNGEE. The CDR3 is 14 amino acids. The V end lost 0 bases, the J end lost 8 bases, and 11 bases lay between the germline ends. The CDR3 sequence: CASSVGGLGEKLFF. DNA for the CDR3: TGTGCCAGCAGCGTAGGGGGGCTCGGGGAAAAACTGTTTTTT.

The chain uses TRBV7-8 and TRBJ2-5, with TRBD2 identical over 9 bases. Germline CDR1 SGHVS, CDR2 FQNEAQ. The CDR3 is made up of 12 amino acids. J lost 12 bases, V lost 5 bases, and 7 bases had no gene match. The CDR3 nucleotides read TGTGCCAGCAGCCTCTTGCGGGGGGGCGAGTACTTC. Protein product: CASSLLRGGEYF.

The V call is TRBV5-1, the J call TRBJ2-5, with 11 positions matching TRBD2. Trimming at V came to 3 bases and at J to 6 bases, leaving 10 bases not matched to a gene. The germline V gene encodes CDR1 SGHRS and CDR2 YFSETQ. This CDR3 has 16 residues. The CDR3: CASSSTSGITPQTQYF. CDR3 in DNA: TGCGCCAGCAGCTCGACTAGCGGGATTACTCCCCAGACCCAGTACTTC.

The chain links TRBV30 to TRBJ2-7; maybe TRBD2 (6 bases). V was shortened by 4 bases and J by 0 bases, with 10 bases between the two germline ends. CDR1 GTSNPN and CDR2 SVGIG come from the germline V gene (reference sequence). CDR3 length: 13 residues. CDR3 amino acids: CAWTLGSSYEQYF. In DNA, the CDR3 is TGTGCCTGGACCCTCGGGAGCTCCTACGAGCAGTACTTC.

The J gene is TRBJ1-4, the V gene TRBV4-1; 8 nucleotides align to TRBD1. The CDR3 sequence is 17 residues long. The V gene end was trimmed by 4 bases and the J gene end by 5 bases; junction bases not matched to a gene: 12. Germline V lookup: CDR1 MGHRA, CDR2 YSYEKL. CDR3 loop: CASSLPYLRGRNEKLFF. DNA for the CDR3: TGCGCCAGCAGCCTACCCTACCTCAGGGGGCGCAATGAAAAACTGTTTTTT.

The V call is TRBV7-2, the J call TRBJ2-1; 11 bases fit TRBD2. Germline trimming cut 5 bases from V and 7 bases from J; bases unmatched to any gene: 16. The CDR3 sequence is 18 residues long. Germline CDR1 and CDR2: SGHTA and FQGNSA. The CDR3 loop is CASSLTLAGGLLINEQFF. The CDR3 DNA reads TGTGCCAGCAGCCTAACCCTAGCGGGGGGCTTGTTGATTAATGAGCAGTTCTTC. Supplemented by reference TRBV7-2 and TRBJ2-1, the full variable domain reads GAGVSQSPSNKVTEKGKDVELRCDPISGHTALYWYRQSLGQGLEFLIYFQGNSAPDKSGLPSDRFSAERTGGSVSTLTIQRTQQEDSAVYLCASSLTLAGGLLINEQFFGPGTRLTVL.

The rearrangement links TRBV5-4 to TRBJ2-3; D is perhaps TRBD2 (5 bases). In germline, CDR1 is SGHNT, CDR2 YYREEE (reference sequence). The length of the CDR3 is 16 residues. V lost 3 bases and J 0 bases, leaving 14 bases between the germline ends. Here the CDR3 DNA reads TGTGCCAGCAGCTGGACGGGGTATTGGAGCACAGATACGCAGTATTTT. Its translation: CASSWTGYWSTDTQYF.

This clone occurred once. The chain couples TRBV18 to TRBJ2-3; tentative D call: TRBD2 (6 bases). V was pared by 1 base and J by 0 bases, with 17 bases between. The CDR3 totals 18 residues. Germline values: CDR1 KGHSH, CDR2 LQKENI. The CDR3 sequence is CASSPRPPSVGSTDTQYF. CDR3 nucleotide sequence: TGTGCCAGCTCACCACGGCCGCCTAGCGTAGGGAGCACAGATACGCAGTATTTT.

The gene calls are TRBV28 and TRBJ2-3; D might be TRBD2 (5 bases). Germline CDR1 MDHEN, CDR2 SYDVKM. The V end lost 2 bases, the J end lost 1 base, and 16 bases lay between the germline ends. This CDR3 spans 17 amino acids. CDR3 coding DNA: TGTGCCAGCAGTTTAAGGAAGGGTCCGAGGGGCACAGATACGCAGTATTTT. Translated, it gives CASSLRKGPRGTDTQYF.

The chain couples TRBV5-6 to TRBJ1-2, with TRBD1 matching over 10 bases. V shed 4 bases and J 7 bases; nucleotides not matched to a gene: 7. The CDR3 has 14 residues. Germline CDR1 reads SGHDT; CDR2 reads YYEEEE. This chain's CDR3 is CASSPTGGLGGYTF. The CDR3 DNA is TGTGCCAGCAGCCCGACAGGGGGCTTGGGTGGCTACACCTTC.

This chain connects TRBV9 to TRBJ2-1; maybe TRBD2 (5 bases). CDR3 size: 15 residues. Germline loops: CDR1 SGDLS, CDR2 YYNGEE. Between the trimmed V and J ends, which lost 0 bases and 5 bases, there was a span of 12 bases. CDR3 residues: CASSVGGATHNEQFF. The CDR3 bases are TGTGCCAGCAGCGTAGGGGGAGCTACCCACAATGAGCAGTTCTTC.

The CDR3 region has the DNA TGTGCCAGCAGCCAAGAAAGCCTAGCGAAGGGCGAGCAGTACTTC. Amino acid sequence: CASSQESLAKGEQYF. The genes are TRBV3-1 (or the pseudogene TRBV3-2) and TRBJ2-7; a possible D gene is TRBD2 (6 bases). The CDR3 has 15 amino acids. Germline loops: CDR1 LGHDT, CDR2 YNNKEL (reference sequence). V shed 0 bases and J shed 6 bases, with 15 bases lying between them.

The V gene is TRBV11-3, the J gene TRBJ1-1; 10 positions agree with TRBD1. With V trimmed by 7 bases and J by 0 bases, 8 bases remained unmatched. The CDR3 sequence is 16 residues long. Germline V gene sequence: CDR1 SGHNT, CDR2 YENEEA. The CDR3 sequence: CASKPGTGVMNTEAFF. The CDR3 region has the DNA TGTGCCAGCAAACCGGGGACAGGGGTTATGAACACTGAAGCTTTCTTT.

The V call is TRBV5-6, the J call TRBJ2-7; possibly TRBD2 for D (6 bases). The CDR3 is made up of 16 amino acids. V lost 2 bases and J lost 5, with 20 bases in between. Germline CDR1 reads SGHDT; CDR2 reads YYEEEE. Here the CDR3 reads CASSLRPGASVHEQYF. The CDR3 coding sequence is TGTGCCAGCAGCTTACGCCCCGGGGCTAGCGTCCACGAGCAGTACTTC. Complete variable domain (other parts from reference TRBV5-6 and TRBJ2-7): DAGVTQSPTHLIKTRGQQVTLRCSPKSGHDTVSWYQQALGQGPQFIFQYYEEEERQRGNFPDRFSGHQFPNYSSELNVNALLLGDSALYLCASSLRPGASVHEQYFGPGTRLTVT.

The chain has TRBV27 and TRBJ1-2; D is possibly TRBD1 (6 bases). Germline V gives CDR1 MNHEY, CDR2 SMNVEV (reference sequence). V lost 5 bases, J lost 5 bases, and 12 bases lay in between. This CDR3 contains 13 residues. CDR3 protein: CASSPFQGYGYTF. The CDR3 DNA reads TGTGCCAGCAGTCCCTTCCAGGGGTATGGCTACACCTTC.

CDR3 protein: CASSLTGIDTQYF. CDR3 sequence (DNA): TGTGCCAGCAGCTTGACAGGGATAGATACGCAGTATTTT. This chain connects TRBV11-2 to TRBJ2-3, with 7 positions matching TRBD1. CDR3 length: 13 residues. Per germline, CDR1 SGHAT and CDR2 FQNNGV. With V trimmed by 3 bases and J by 5 bases, 2 bases remained unmatched.

This clone was seen once. The gene calls are TRBV24-1 and TRBJ2-5; 8 nucleotides line up with TRBD1. This CDR3 is 17 amino acids long. Germline V gene lookup returns CDR1 KGHDR and CDR2 SFDVKD. V was clipped by 5 bases and J by 6 bases; unmatched bases: 16. Here the CDR3 reads CATSGVQGVKSLKTQYF. DNA of the CDR3: TGTGCCACCAGTGGGGTACAGGGGGTAAAAAGTTTGAAGACCCAGTACTTC.

This chain uses TRBV11-2 with TRBJ1-2, with 10 bases lining up with TRBD1. The V gene end was trimmed by 0 bases and the J gene end by 5 bases; junction bases not matched to a gene: 3. CDR3 size: 15 residues. The V gene's germline CDR1 is SGHAT and CDR2 FQNNGV. CDR3 loop: CASSLERTGGYGYTF. The CDR3 DNA reads as TGTGCCAGCAGCTTAGAAAGGACAGGGGGTTATGGCTACACCTTC.

This chain uses TRBV5-1 with TRBJ2-1, with a possible D match to TRBD2 (7 bases). Germline loops: CDR1 SGHRS, CDR2 YFSETQ. This CDR3 contains 18 residues. V shed 0 bases and J shed 0 bases, with 16 bases lying between them. The CDR3 sequence is CASSLGGGGSLSYNEQFF. The CDR3 DNA is TGCGCCAGCAGCTTGGGAGGGGGGGGTTCCCTCTCCTACAATGAGCAGTTCTTC.

This chain uses TRBV5-4 with TRBJ2-7; 10 bases align to TRBD2. The CDR3 runs 15 residues. Germline values: CDR1 SGHNT, CDR2 YYREEE (reference sequence). Trimming at V came to 0 bases and at J to 2 bases, leaving 2 bases not matched to a gene. As DNA, the CDR3 is TGTGCCAGCAGCTTGGGGACTAGCGGAACCTACGAGCAGTACTTC. This encodes CASSLGTSGTYEQYF. Full variable domain (outside the CDR3, taken from reference TRBV5-4 and TRBJ2-7): ETGVTQSPTHLIKTRGQQVTLRCSSQSGHNTVSWYQQALGQGPQFIFQYYREEENGRGNFPPRFSGLQFPNYSSELNVNALELDDSALYLCASSLGTSGTYEQYFGPGTRLTVT.

The rearrangement uses TRBV3-1 (or the pseudogene TRBV3-2) and TRBJ1-4; 8 nucleotides agree with TRBD1. This CDR3 is built from 19 residues. Germline V gene sequence: CDR1 LGHDT, CDR2 YNNKEL (reference sequence). J gave up 0 bases and V 4 bases, and 13 bases lay outside the gene matches. The CDR3 region is CASSPRTGKYSATNEKLFF. The CDR3 region has the DNA TGTGCCAGCAGCCCCCGGACAGGGAAATATTCTGCAACTAATGAAAAACTGTTTTTT.